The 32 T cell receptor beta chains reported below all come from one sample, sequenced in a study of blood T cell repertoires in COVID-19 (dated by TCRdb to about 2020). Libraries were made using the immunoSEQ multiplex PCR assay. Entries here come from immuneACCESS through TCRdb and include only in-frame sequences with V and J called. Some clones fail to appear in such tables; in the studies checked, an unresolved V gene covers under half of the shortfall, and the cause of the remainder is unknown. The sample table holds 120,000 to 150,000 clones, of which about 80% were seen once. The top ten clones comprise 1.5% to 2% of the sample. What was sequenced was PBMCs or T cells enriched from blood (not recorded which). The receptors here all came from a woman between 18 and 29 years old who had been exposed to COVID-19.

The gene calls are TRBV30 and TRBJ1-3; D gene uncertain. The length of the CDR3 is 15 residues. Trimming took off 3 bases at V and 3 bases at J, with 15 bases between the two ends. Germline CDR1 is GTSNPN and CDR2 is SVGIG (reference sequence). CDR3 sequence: CAWRQPTGIGNTIYF. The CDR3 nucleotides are TGTGCCTGGAGACAACCGACGGGGATTGGAAACACCATATATTTT.

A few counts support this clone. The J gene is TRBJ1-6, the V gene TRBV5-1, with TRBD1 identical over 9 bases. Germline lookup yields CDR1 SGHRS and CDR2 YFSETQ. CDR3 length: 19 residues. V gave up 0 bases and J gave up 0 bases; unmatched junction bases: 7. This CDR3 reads CASSLETGGFSSYNSPLHF. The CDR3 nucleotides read TGCGCCAGCAGCTTGGAGACAGGGGGTTTCAGCTCCTATAATTCACCCCTCCACTTT.

CDR3 sequence: CASSQDYSGELFF. The DNA of the CDR3 is TGTGCCAGCAGCCAAGACTATTCCGGGGAGCTGTTTTTT. This chain links TRBV7-3 with TRBJ2-2; possible D gene TRBD2, 5 bases. CDR3 size: 13 residues. Germline-derived CDR1 and CDR2 are SGHTA and FQGTGA. V gave up 5 bases and J gave up 6 bases, with 10 bases separating them.

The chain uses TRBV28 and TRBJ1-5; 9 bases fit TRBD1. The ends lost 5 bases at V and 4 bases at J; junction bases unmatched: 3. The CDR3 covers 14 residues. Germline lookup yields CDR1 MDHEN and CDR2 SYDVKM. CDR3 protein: CASSAGTGNQPQHF. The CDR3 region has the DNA TGTGCCAGCAGTGCCGGGACAGGGAATCAGCCCCAGCATTTT. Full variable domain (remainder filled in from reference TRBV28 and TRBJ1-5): DVKVTQSSRYLVKRTGEKVFLECVQDMDHENMFWYRQDPGLGLRLIYFSYDVKMKEKGDIPEGYSVSREKKERFSLILESASTNQTSMYLCASSAGTGNQPQHFGDGTRLSIL.

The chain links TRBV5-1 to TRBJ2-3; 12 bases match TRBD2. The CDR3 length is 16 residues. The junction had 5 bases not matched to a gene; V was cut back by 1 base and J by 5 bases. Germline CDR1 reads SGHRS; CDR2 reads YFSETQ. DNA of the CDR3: TGCGCCAGCAGCTTGAGCCTAGCGGGAGGGGTAGATACGCAGTATTTT. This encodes CASSLSLAGGVDTQYF.

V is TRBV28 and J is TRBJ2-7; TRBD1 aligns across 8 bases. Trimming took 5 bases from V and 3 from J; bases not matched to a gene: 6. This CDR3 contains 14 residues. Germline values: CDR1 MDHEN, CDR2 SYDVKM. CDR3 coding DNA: TGTGCCAGCAGTGCTAATACAGGGGGCTACGAGCAGTACTTC. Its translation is CASSANTGGYEQYF. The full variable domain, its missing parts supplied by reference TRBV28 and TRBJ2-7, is DVKVTQSSRYLVKRTGEKVFLECVQDMDHENMFWYRQDPGLGLRLIYFSYDVKMKEKGDIPEGYSVSREKKERFSLILESASTNQTSMYLCASSANTGGYEQYFGPGTRLTVT.

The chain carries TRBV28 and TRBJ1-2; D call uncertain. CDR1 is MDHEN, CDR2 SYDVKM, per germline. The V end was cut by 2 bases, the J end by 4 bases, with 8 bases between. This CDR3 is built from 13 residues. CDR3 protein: CASSLSGIYGYTF. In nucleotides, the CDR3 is TGTGCCAGCAGTTTAAGCGGGATCTATGGCTACACCTTC.

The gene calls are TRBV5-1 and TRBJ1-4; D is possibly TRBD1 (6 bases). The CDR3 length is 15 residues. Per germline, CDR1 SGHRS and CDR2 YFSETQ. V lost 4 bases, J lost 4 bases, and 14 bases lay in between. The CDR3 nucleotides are TGCGCCAGCAGCCCGACGGGGACAAGTAATGAAAAACTGTTTTTT. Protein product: CASSPTGTSNEKLFF.

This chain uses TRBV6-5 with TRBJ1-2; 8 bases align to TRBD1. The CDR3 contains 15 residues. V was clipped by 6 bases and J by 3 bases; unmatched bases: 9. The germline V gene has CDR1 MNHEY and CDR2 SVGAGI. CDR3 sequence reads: CASRRNRGSDYGYTF. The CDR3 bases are TGTGCCAGCAGGAGAAACAGGGGGTCGGACTATGGCTACACCTTC.

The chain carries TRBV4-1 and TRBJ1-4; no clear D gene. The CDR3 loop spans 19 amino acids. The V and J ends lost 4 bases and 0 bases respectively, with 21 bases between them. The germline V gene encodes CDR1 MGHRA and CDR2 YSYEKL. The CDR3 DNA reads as TGCGCCAGCAGCCCCCAACGGGTTCTTTGGGAGACAACTAATGAAAAACTGTTTTTT. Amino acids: CASSPQRVLWETTNEKLFF.

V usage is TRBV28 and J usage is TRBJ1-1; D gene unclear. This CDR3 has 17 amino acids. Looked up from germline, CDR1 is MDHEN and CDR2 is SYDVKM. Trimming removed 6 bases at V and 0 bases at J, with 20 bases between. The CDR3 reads CASRRGFSGKLNTEAFF. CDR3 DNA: TGTGCCAGCAGACGAGGTTTTTCGGGGAAGCTGAACACTGAAGCTTTCTTT.

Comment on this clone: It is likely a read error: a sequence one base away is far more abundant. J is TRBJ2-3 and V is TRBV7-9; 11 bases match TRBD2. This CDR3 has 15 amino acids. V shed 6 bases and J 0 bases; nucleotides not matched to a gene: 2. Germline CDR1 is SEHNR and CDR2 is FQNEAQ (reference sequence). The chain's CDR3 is CASRRTSGSTDTQYF. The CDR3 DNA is TGTGCCAGCAGACGGACTAGCGGGAGCACAGATACGCAGTATTTT.

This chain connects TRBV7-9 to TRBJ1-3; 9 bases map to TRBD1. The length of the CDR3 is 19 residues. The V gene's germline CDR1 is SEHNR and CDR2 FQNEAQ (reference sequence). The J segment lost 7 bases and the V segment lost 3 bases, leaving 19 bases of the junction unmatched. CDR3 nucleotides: TGTGCCAGCAGCTTCGCACTCGAGGACAGGGGACGATATCAGAACACCATATATTTT. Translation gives CASSFALEDRGRYQNTIYF.

In nucleotides, the CDR3 is TGTGCCAGCAGCGTAGACCCGGGACTAGCTTCCGAGCAGTTCTTC. Translated: CASSVDPGLASEQFF. V is TRBV9 and J is TRBJ2-1; 9 positions agree with TRBD2. The CDR3 totals 15 residues. The germline CDR1 and CDR2 sequences are SGDLS and YYNGEE. The V and J ends lost 0 bases and 10 bases, in that order; junction bases with no gene match: 8.

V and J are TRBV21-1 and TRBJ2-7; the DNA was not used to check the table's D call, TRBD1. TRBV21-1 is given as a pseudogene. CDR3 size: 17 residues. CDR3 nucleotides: TGTGCCAGCAGCGGACGGACAGGGAGCCCCTCGGAGTCGGAGCAGTACTTC. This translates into CASSGRTGSPSESEQYF.

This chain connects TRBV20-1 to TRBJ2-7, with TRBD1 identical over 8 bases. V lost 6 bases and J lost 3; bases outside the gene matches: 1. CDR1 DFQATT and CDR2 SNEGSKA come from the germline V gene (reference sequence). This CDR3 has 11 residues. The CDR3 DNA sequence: TGCAGTGCCGGGACAGGCTACGAGCAGTACTTC. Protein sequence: CSAGTGYEQYF.

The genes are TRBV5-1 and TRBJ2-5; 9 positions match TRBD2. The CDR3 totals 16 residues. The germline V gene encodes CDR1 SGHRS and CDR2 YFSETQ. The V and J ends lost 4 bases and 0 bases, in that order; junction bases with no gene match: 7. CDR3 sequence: CASSEGLALYQETQYF. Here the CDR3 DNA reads TGCGCCAGCAGCGAGGGACTAGCTTTATACCAAGAGACCCAGTACTTC.

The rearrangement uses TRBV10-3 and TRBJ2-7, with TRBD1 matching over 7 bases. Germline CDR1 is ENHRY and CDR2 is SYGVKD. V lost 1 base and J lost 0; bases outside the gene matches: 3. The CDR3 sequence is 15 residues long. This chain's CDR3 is CAISEYEGASYEQYF. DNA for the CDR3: TGTGCCATCAGTGAGTATGAGGGGGCCTCCTACGAGCAGTACTTC.

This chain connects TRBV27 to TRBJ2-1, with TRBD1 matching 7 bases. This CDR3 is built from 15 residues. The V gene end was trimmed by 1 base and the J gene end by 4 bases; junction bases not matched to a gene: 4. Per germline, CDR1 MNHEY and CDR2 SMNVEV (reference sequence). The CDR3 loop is CASSLFRDRYNEQFF. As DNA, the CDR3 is TGTGCCAGCAGTTTATTTCGGGACAGATACAATGAGCAGTTCTTC.

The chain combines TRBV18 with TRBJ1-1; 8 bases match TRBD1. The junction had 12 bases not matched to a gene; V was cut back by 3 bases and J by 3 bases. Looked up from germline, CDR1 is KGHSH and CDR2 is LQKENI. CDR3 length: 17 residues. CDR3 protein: CASSPNRRGRGDTEAFF. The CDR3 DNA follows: TGTGCCAGCTCACCGAATCGCAGGGGGCGCGGGGACACTGAAGCTTTCTTT.

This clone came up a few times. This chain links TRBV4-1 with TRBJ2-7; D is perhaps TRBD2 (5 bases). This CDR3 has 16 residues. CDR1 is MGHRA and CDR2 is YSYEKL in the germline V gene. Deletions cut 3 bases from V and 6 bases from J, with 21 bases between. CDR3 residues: CASSQAPLTGRGEQYF. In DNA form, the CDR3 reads TGCGCCAGCAGCCAGGCCCCCTTGACGGGAAGAGGCGAGCAGTACTTC.

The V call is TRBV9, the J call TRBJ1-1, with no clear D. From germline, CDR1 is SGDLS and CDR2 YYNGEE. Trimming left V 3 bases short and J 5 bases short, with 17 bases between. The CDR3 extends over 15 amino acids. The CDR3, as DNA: TGTGCCAGCAGCGCAGCAGCTGGAGCGAGGACTGAAGCTTTCTTT. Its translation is CASSAAAGARTEAFF.

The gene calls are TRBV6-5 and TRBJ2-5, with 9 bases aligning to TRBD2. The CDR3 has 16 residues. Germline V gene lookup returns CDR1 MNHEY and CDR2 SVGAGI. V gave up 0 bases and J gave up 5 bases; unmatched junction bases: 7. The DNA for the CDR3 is TGTGCCAGCAGTTACTCAGGCGGGAGGGCCGCTGAGACCCAGTACTTC. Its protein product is CASSYSGGRAAETQYF.

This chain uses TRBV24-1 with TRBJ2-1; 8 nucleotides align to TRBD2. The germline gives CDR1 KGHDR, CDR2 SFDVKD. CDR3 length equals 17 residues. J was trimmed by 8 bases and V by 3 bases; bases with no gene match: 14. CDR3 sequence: CATSDAAASGFQDEQFF. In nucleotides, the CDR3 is TGTGCCACCAGTGATGCCGCGGCTAGCGGGTTCCAGGATGAGCAGTTCTTC.

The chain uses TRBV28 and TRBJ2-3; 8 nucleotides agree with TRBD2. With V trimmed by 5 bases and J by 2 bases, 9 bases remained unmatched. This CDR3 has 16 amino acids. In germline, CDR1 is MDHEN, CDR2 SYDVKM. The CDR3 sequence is CASSIREGRDTDTQYF. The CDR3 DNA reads TGTGCCAGCAGTATACGGGAGGGCCGTGACACAGATACGCAGTATTTT.

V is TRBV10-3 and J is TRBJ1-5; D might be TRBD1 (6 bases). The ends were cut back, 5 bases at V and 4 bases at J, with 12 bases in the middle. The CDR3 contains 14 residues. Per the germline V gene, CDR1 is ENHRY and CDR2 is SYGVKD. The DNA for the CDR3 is TGTGCCATCAGTCGGGACATAGGGAATCAGCCCCAGCATTTT. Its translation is CAISRDIGNQPQHF.

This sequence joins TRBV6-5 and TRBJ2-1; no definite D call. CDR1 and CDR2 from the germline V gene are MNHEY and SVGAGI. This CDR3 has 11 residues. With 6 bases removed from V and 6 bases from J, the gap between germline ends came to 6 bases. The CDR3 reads CASRRTNEQFF. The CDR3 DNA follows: TGTGCCAGCAGGAGAACCAATGAGCAGTTCTTC.

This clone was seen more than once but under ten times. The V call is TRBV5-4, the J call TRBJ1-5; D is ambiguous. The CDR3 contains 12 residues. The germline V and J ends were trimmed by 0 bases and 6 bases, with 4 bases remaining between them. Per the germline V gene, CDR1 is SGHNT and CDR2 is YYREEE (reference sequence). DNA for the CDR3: TGTGCCAGCAGCTTGGACAGTCAGCCCCAGCATTTT. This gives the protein CASSLDSQPQHF.

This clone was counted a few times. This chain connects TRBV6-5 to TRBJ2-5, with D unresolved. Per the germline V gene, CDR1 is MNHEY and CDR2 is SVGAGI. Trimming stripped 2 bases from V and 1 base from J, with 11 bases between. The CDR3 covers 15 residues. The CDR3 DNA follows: TGTGCCAGCAGTTACGGGCCGCTAAGCCAAGAGACCCAGTACTTC. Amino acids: CASSYGPLSQETQYF.

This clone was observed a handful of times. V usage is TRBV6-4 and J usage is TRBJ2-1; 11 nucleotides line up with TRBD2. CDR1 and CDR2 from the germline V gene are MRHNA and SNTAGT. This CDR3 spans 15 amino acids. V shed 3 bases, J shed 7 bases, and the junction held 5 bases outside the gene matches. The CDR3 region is CASSDKLAGANEQFF. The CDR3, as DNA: TGTGCCAGCAGTGATAAACTAGCGGGAGCGAATGAGCAGTTCTTC.

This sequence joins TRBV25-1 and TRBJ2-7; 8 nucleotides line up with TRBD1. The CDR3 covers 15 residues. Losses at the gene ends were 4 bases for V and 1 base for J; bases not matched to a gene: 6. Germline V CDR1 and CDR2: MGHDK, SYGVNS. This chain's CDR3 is CASSAPGTGSYEQYF. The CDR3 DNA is TGTGCCAGCAGTGCTCCCGGGACAGGATCCTACGAGCAGTACTTC.

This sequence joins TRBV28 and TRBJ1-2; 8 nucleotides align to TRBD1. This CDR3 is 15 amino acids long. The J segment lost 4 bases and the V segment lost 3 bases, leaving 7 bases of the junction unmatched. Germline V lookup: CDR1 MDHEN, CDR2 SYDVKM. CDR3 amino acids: CASSFDGTGRYGYTF. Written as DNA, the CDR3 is TGTGCCAGCAGTTTTGACGGGACAGGCCGCTATGGCTACACCTTC.